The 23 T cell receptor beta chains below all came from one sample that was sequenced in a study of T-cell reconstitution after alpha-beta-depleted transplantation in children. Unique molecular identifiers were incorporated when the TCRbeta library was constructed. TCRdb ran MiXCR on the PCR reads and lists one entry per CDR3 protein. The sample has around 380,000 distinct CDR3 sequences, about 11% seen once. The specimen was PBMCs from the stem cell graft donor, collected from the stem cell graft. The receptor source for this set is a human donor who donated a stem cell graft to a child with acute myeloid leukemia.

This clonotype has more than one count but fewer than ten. DNA of the CDR3: TGCAGTGCTACCCCTCCGCCGGGACAGGACACCACAGATACGCAGTATTTT. It specifies CSATPPPGQDTTDTQYF. The chain joins TRBV20-1 to TRBJ2-3; 8 bases agree with TRBD1. Germline CDR1 and CDR2: DFQATT and SNEGSKA (reference sequence). The CDR3 is made up of 17 amino acids. Trimming at V came to 4 bases and at J to 2 bases, leaving 14 bases not matched to a gene.

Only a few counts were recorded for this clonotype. CDR3 sequence: CASAGTSGFGSQYF. As DNA, the CDR3 is TGTGCCAGCGCGGGGACTAGCGGGTTTGGTTCCCAGTATTTT. J is TRBJ2-3 and V is TRBV6-2 or TRBV6-3; 12 bases agree with TRBD2. The CDR3 spans 14 residues. The V segment lost 8 bases and the J segment 12 bases; nucleotides outside the gene matches: 12. The germline V gene has CDR1 MNHEY and CDR2 SVGEGT.

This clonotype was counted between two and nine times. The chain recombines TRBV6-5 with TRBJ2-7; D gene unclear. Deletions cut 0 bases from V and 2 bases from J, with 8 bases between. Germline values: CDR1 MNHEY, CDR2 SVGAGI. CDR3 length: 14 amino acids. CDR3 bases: TGTGCCAGCAGTTACTCTCGAGATGCCTACGAGCAGTACTTC. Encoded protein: CASSYSRDAYEQYF.

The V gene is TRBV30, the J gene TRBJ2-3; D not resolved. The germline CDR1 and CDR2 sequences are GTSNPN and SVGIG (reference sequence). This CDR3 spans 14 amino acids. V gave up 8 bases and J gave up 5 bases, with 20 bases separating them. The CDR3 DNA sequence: TGTGCCCTCCCGGCCCCCCCCAAAGGAGATACGCAGTATTTT. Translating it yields CALPAPPKGDTQYF.

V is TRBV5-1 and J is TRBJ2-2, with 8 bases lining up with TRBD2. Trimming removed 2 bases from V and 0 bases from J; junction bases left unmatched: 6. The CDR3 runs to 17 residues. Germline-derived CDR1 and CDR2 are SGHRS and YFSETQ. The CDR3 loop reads CASSLVGLAANTGELFF. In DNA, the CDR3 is TGCGCCAGCAGCTTAGTCGGACTAGCCGCGAACACCGGGGAGCTGTTTTTT.

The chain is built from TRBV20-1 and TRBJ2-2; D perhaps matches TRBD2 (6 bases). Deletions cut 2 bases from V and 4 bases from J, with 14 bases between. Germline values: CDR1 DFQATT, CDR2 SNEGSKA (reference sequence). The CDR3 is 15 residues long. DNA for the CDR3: TGCAGTGCTAGATACCCTAGCGTGGGCACCGGGGAGCTGTTTTTT. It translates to CSARYPSVGTGELFF.

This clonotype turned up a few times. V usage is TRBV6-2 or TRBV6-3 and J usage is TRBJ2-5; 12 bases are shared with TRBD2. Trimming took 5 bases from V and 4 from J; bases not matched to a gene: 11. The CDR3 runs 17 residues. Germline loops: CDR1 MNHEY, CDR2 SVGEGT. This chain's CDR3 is CASSPNGLAGSRETQYF. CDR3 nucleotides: TGTGCCAGCAGTCCCAACGGACTAGCGGGATCGCGAGAGACCCAGTACTTC.

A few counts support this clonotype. The CDR3 region is CASSFFGGTQYF. CDR3 DNA sequence: TGTGCCAGCAGTTTTTTCGGTGGGACCCAGTACTTC. The V and J genes are TRBV27 and TRBJ2-5, with unresolved D. The length of the CDR3 is 12 residues. The germline V gene has CDR1 MNHEY and CDR2 SMNVEV (reference sequence). V lost 3 bases to trimming and J lost 7 bases, with 9 bases between them.

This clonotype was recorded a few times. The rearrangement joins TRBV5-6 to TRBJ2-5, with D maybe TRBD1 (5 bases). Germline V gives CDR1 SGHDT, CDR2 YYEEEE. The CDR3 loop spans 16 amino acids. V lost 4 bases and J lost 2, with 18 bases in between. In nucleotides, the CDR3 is TGTGCCAGCAGCCCGAGGACACTAAGGGGACAAGAGACCCAGTACTTC. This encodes CASSPRTLRGQETQYF. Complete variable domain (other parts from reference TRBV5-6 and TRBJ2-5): DAGVTQSPTHLIKTRGQQVTLRCSPKSGHDTVSWYQQALGQGPQFIFQYYEEEERQRGNFPDRFSGHQFPNYSSELNVNALLLGDSALYLCASSPRTLRGQETQYFGPGTRLLVL.

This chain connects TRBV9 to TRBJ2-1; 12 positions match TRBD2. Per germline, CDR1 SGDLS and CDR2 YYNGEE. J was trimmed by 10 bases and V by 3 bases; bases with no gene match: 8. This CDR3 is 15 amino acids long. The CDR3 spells CASSDTGLAGSEQFF. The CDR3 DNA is TGTGCCAGCAGCGACACGGGACTAGCGGGTTCCGAGCAGTTCTTC.

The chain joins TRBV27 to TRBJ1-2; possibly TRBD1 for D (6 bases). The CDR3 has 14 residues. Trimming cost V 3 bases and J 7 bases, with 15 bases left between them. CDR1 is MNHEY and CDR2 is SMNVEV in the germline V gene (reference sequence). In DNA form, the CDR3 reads TGTGCCAGCAGTTTCACAGGGTCGGGGGGTGGCTACACCTTC. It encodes CASSFTGSGGGYTF.

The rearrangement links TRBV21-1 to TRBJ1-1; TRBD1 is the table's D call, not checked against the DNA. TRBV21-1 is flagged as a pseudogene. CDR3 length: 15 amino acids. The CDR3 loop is CASSPPQPGRPEAFF. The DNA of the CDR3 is TGTGCCAGCAGCCCCCCCCAGCCCGGACGTCCTGAAGCTTTCTTT.

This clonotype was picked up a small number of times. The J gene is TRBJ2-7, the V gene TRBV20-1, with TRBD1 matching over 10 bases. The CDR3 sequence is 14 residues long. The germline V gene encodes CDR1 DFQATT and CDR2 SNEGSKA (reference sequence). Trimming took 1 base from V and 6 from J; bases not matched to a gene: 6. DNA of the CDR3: TGCAGTGCTAGAGTTCTTGACAGGGGGCTCGAGCAGTACTTC. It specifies CSARVLDRGLEQYF.

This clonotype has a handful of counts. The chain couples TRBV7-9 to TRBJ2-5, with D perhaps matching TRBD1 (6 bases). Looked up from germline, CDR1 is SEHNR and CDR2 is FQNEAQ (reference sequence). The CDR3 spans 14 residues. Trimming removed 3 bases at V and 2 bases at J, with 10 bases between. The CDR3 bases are TGTGCCAGCAGCTTGACAGGACCTCAAGAGACCCAGTACTTC. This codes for CASSLTGPQETQYF.

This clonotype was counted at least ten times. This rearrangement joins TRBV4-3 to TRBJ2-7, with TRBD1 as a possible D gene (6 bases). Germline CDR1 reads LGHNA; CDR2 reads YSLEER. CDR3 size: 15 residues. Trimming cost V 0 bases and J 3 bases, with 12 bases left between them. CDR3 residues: CASSQEGTPDYEQYF. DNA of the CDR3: TGCGCCAGCAGCCAAGAAGGGACACCTGACTACGAGCAGTACTTC.

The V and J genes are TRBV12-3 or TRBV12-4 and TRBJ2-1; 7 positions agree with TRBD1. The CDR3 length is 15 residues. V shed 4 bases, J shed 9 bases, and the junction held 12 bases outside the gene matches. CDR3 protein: CASSSRDSDALEQFF. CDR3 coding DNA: TGTGCCAGCAGTTCCCGGGACAGCGATGCTCTTGAGCAGTTCTTC.

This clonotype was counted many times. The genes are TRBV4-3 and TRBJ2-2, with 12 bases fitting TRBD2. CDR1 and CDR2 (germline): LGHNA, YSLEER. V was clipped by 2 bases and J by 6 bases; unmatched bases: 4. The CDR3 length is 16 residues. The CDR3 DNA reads TGCGCCAGCAGCCAACCCCTAGCGGGAGGGCCCGGGGAGCTGTTTTTT. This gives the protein CASSQPLAGGPGELFF.

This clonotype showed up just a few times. As DNA, the CDR3 is TGCAGTGCTAGAGAGATAGGGTTTAACACTGAAGCTTTCTTT. Encoded protein: CSAREIGFNTEAFF. The J gene is TRBJ1-1, the V gene TRBV20-1; D is undetermined. V dropped 0 bases and J dropped 2 bases, with 10 bases sitting between them. Germline V gene data show CDR1 as DFQATT and CDR2 as SNEGSKA (reference sequence). The CDR3 extends over 14 amino acids.

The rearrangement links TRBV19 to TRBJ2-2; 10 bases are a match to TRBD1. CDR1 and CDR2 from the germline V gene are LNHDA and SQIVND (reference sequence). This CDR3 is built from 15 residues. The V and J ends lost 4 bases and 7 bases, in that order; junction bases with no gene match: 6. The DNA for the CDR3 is TGTGCCAGTAGTAGGGGGACAGGGGCCGGCGGGGAGCTGTTTTTT. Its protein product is CASSRGTGAGGELFF.

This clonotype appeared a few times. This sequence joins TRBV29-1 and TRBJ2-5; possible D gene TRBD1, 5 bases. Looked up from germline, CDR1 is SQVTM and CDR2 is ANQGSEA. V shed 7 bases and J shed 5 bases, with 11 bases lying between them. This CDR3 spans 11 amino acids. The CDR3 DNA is TGCAGCGGCTCTAAGGGGGAGACCCAGTACTTC. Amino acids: CSGSKGETQYF.

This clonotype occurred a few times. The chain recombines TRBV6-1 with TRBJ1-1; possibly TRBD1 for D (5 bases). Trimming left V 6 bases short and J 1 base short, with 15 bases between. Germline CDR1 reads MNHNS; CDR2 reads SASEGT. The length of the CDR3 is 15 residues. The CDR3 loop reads CASSFRGFGNTEAFF. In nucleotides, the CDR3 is TGTGCCAGCAGCTTCCGGGGGTTTGGGAACACTGAAGCTTTCTTT.

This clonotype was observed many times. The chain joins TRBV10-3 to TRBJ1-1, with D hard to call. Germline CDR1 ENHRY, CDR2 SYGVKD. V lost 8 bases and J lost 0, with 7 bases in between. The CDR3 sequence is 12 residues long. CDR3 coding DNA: TGTGCCATCCGAGAGATGAACACTGAAGCTTTCTTT. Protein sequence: CAIREMNTEAFF.

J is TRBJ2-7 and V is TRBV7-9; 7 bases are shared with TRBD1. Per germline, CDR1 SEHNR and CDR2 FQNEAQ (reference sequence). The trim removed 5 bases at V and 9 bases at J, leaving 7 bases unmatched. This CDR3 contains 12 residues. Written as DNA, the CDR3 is TGTGCCAGCAGCAACAGGGACAGTCCGCAGTACGTC. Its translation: CASSNRDSPQYV.